Presented here are 25 T cell receptor beta chains from one specimen sequenced in a study of cytomegalovirus exposure and HLA in healthy donors. Amplification used 60 Vbeta primers and 13 Jbeta primers. Assay used: immunoSEQ multiplex PCR; TCRdb lists only in-frame clones, some missing. The sample yields 95,000 to 120,000 clones, roughly 72% seen once. Material for sequencing was PBMCs. The receptor set was obtained from a woman aged 40 to 49 in good health and CMV-seropositive.

The rearrangement links TRBV27 to TRBJ2-1; TRBD1 agrees at 8 bases. This CDR3 contains 14 residues. V lost 6 bases and J lost 7; bases outside the gene matches: 8. Germline CDR1 and CDR2: MNHEY and SMNVEV (reference sequence). CDR3 region: CASSRQGNRNEQFF. The CDR3 DNA reads TGTGCCAGCAGCCGACAGGGGAATAGGAATGAGCAGTTCTTC.

The gene calls are TRBV10-3 and TRBJ2-5; D unclear. This CDR3 has 12 residues. The V end was cut by 2 bases, the J end by 13 bases, with 14 bases between. In germline, CDR1 is ENHRY, CDR2 SYGVKD. The CDR3 DNA reads as TGTGCCATCAGTGAGGACGGGTTTGACTCGTACTTC. Translated, it gives CAISEDGFDSYF.

J is TRBJ1-3 and V is TRBV6-6; D uncertain. The CDR3 is 14 amino acids. The V end was cut by 5 bases, the J end by 4 bases, with 12 bases between. Germline V gene sequence: CDR1 MNHNY, CDR2 SVGAGI (reference sequence). The CDR3 DNA reads as TGTGCCAGCAGTCCGACACTAGCCGGAAACACCATATATTTT. This translates into CASSPTLAGNTIYF.

The rearrangement links TRBV7-9 to TRBJ1-1; D is undetermined. In germline, CDR1 is SEHNR, CDR2 FQNEAQ (reference sequence). The V end was cut by 6 bases, the J end by 1 base, with 9 bases between. The CDR3 covers 13 residues. The CDR3 DNA follows: TGTGCCAGCAGTCCACAGCAGAACACTGAAGCTTTCTTT. Its protein product is CASSPQQNTEAFF.

As to this clone: The sample contains more than one DNA sequence encoding this CDR3. The chain has TRBV18 and TRBJ1-1, with 10 bases that match TRBD1. Germline values: CDR1 KGHSH, CDR2 LQKENI. J lost 4 bases, V lost 3 bases, and 2 bases had no gene match. CDR3 length: 14 residues. The CDR3 reads CASSPDRGGTEAFF. The CDR3 DNA sequence: TGTGCCAGCTCACCGGACAGGGGGGGCACTGAAGCTTTCTTT. Filled out from reference TRBV18 and TRBJ1-1, the complete variable domain reads NAGVMQNPRHLVRRRGQEARLRCSPMKGHSHVYWYRQLPEEGLKFMVYLQKENIIDESGMPKERFSAEFPKEGPSILRIQQVVRGDSAAYFCASSPDRGGTEAFFGQGTRLTVV.

This clone was observed a single time. The chain uses TRBV4-3 and TRBJ1-2; D perhaps matches TRBD1 (6 bases). Germline CDR1 and CDR2: LGHNA and YSLEER. The CDR3 has 16 residues. Trimming cost V 0 bases and J 2 bases, with 13 bases left between them. CDR3 DNA sequence: TGCGCCAGCAGCCAAGATAGCAGGGGCGACAACTATGGCTACACCTTC. Its translation: CASSQDSRGDNYGYTF.

This sequence joins TRBV7-9 and TRBJ2-2, with 14 bases fitting TRBD2. Germline trimming cut 7 bases from V and 4 bases from J; bases unmatched to any gene: 8. CDR1 and CDR2 (germline): SEHNR, FQNEAQ (reference sequence). The CDR3 extends over 17 amino acids. The CDR3 region is CASTGTSGSYSTGELFF. The DNA for the CDR3 is TGTGCCAGCACCGGGACTAGCGGGAGCTATAGCACCGGGGAGCTGTTTTTT.

The chain combines TRBV5-1 with TRBJ1-3; D is ambiguous. CDR1 and CDR2 (germline): SGHRS, YFSETQ. The CDR3 extends over 14 amino acids. The V and J ends lost 3 bases and 2 bases respectively, with 9 bases between them. The CDR3 loop is CASSYTETGNTIYF. In DNA, the CDR3 is TGCGCCAGCAGCTACACAGAAACTGGAAACACCATATATTTT.

The rearrangement joins TRBV30 to TRBJ1-6; the match to TRBD1 covers 9 bases. Trimming at V came to 2 bases and at J to 9 bases, leaving 5 bases not matched to a gene. Per germline, CDR1 GTSNPN and CDR2 SVGIG (reference sequence). The length of the CDR3 is 14 residues. CDR3: CAWSPGTGRSPLHF. CDR3 in DNA: TGTGCCTGGAGTCCCGGGACAGGGCGTTCACCCCTCCACTTT.

This chain joins TRBV27 and TRBJ2-2, with 10 bases that match TRBD2. This CDR3 has 15 amino acids. In germline, CDR1 is MNHEY, CDR2 SMNVEV (reference sequence). The J segment lost 6 bases and the V segment lost 5 bases, leaving 6 bases of the junction unmatched. The CDR3 region has the DNA TGTGCCAGCAGTCCTAAGCGGGGGGGGTCCGGGGAGCTGTTTTTT. This sequence encodes CASSPKRGGSGELFF.

V is TRBV19 and J is TRBJ1-1; no firm D call. Per germline, CDR1 LNHDA and CDR2 SQIVND (reference sequence). The CDR3 has 13 amino acids. Trimming removed 5 bases from V and 2 bases from J, with 9 bases in between. This CDR3 reads CASSPRINTEAFF. CDR3 bases: TGTGCCAGTAGTCCCCGTATAAACACTGAAGCTTTCTTT.

This CDR3 is CASSLAVHRGSYEQYF. The CDR3, as DNA: TGTGCCAGCAGCTTAGCCGTACATCGGGGCTCCTACGAGCAGTACTTC. This chain joins TRBV11-3 and TRBJ2-7; D is possibly TRBD2 (5 bases). V shed 1 base and J shed 0 bases, with 13 bases lying between them. The CDR3 is 16 residues long. The germline V gene has CDR1 SGHNT and CDR2 YENEEA.

The V call is TRBV6-5, the J call TRBJ2-1; perhaps TRBD1 as D (6 bases). This CDR3 is 14 amino acids long. Deletions cut 6 bases from V and 7 bases from J, with 16 bases between. Per the germline V gene, CDR1 is MNHEY and CDR2 is SVGAGI. The DNA for the CDR3 is TGTGCCAGCAGGGGTACCCAGGGGTTAAATGAGCAGTTCTTC. It yields the protein CASRGTQGLNEQFF.

V and J are TRBV25-1 and TRBJ2-1, with unresolved D. With 0 bases removed from V and 6 bases from J, the gap between germline ends came to 3 bases. This CDR3 is built from 12 residues. Looked up from germline, CDR1 is MGHDK and CDR2 is SYGVNS. The CDR3 is CASSEYVNEQFF. The CDR3 DNA follows: TGTGCCAGCAGTGAATACGTCAATGAGCAGTTCTTC.

Note on this clone: Here the CDR3 omits its conserved ending phenylalanine or tryptophan, so a read error is the likely source. The rearrangement joins TRBV11-3 to TRBJ2-7; maybe TRBD2 (6 bases). Germline CDR1 reads SGHNT; CDR2 reads YENEEA. V was shortened by 1 base and J by 3 bases, with 13 bases between the two germline ends. This CDR3 contains 15 residues. CDR3: CASSLGGRKLYEQYL. CDR3 nucleotides: TGTGCCAGCAGCTTAGGGGGGAGGAAGCTCTACGAGCAGTACCTC.

V gene TRBV6-5 combines with J gene TRBJ1-1, with D unresolved. Germline CDR1 and CDR2: MNHEY and SVGAGI. Trimming stripped 2 bases from V and 2 bases from J, with 9 bases between. The CDR3 totals 14 residues. CDR3 sequence: CASSYRESNTEAFF. The CDR3 nucleotides are TGTGCCAGCAGTTACCGGGAATCTAACACTGAAGCTTTCTTT.

The chain combines TRBV18 with TRBJ2-1, with D possibly matching TRBD2 (6 bases). CDR3 length: 15 amino acids. V was pared by 3 bases and J by 4 bases, with 13 bases between. Germline V gives CDR1 KGHSH, CDR2 LQKENI. The CDR3 sequence: CASSPGGIIYNEQFF. The CDR3 DNA sequence: TGTGCCAGCTCACCGGGCGGGATCATTTACAATGAGCAGTTCTTC.

CDR3 amino acids: CASSTGGLAGNTIYF. CDR3 in DNA: TGCGCCAGCAGCACAGGGGGTCTTGCTGGAAACACCATATATTTT. The rearrangement links TRBV5-1 to TRBJ1-3; TRBD1 aligns across 8 bases. There are 15 residues in the CDR3. After removal of 4 bases from V and 2 bases from J, the junction contained 5 bases not matched to a gene. Germline V CDR1 and CDR2: SGHRS, YFSETQ. The variable domain in full, completed from reference TRBV5-1 and TRBJ1-3, reads KAGVTQTPRYLIKTRGQQVTLSCSPISGHRSVSWYQQTPGQGLQFLFEYFSETQRNKGNFPGRFSGRQFSNSRSEMNVSTLELGDSALYLCASSTGGLAGNTIYFGEGSWLTVV.

The gene calls are TRBV5-4 and TRBJ2-2, with D possibly matching TRBD1 (5 bases). The CDR3 spans 13 residues. CDR1 is SGHNT and CDR2 is YYREEE in the germline V gene (reference sequence). Trimming removed 5 bases at V and 0 bases at J, with 5 bases between. CDR3 residues: CASRTANTGELFF. CDR3 bases: TGTGCCAGCAGGACAGCGAACACCGGGGAGCTGTTTTTT.

This clone was counted only a few times. J is TRBJ2-3 and V is TRBV19, with 8 bases fitting TRBD1. Germline V CDR1 and CDR2: LNHDA, SQIVND (reference sequence). The ends lost 6 bases at V and 3 bases at J; junction bases unmatched: 14. This CDR3 has 17 amino acids. The CDR3 spells CASSRTQGASLTDTQYF. The CDR3 bases are TGTGCCAGTAGCCGGACGCAGGGGGCAAGTTTAACAGATACGCAGTATTTT.

As for this clone: Sequence at one end of the junction differs from germline and may be a read error. This specimen includes other DNA sequences encoding the same CDR3. The V call is TRBV28, the J call TRBJ2-7; tentatively, D is TRBD1 (6 bases). The CDR3 is 15 amino acids. The germline V gene encodes CDR1 MDHEN and CDR2 SYDVKM. The CDR3 sequence: CASSLIKGVAYEQYF. The CDR3 region has the DNA TGTGCCAGCAGTTTAATAAAGGGGGTTGCCTACGAGCAGTACTTT.

Turning to this clone: Other DNA sequences in the same sample also yield this CDR3. The chain recombines TRBV18 with TRBJ2-1; TRBD1 might be the D (5 bases). Trimming cost V 2 bases and J 3 bases, with 5 bases left between them. CDR3 length: 13 residues. CDR1 is KGHSH and CDR2 is LQKENI in the germline V gene. The CDR3 reads CASSPDSYNEQFF. CDR3 coding DNA: TGTGCCAGCTCACCAGACAGCTACAATGAGCAGTTCTTC.

The chain is built from TRBV9 and TRBJ2-5; 7 positions match TRBD2. The assigned J gene may be wrong: the sequence end matches TRBJ2-7 better. The CDR3 is 16 residues long. Germline V gene data show CDR1 as SGDLS and CDR2 as YYNGEE. In nucleotides, the CDR3 is TGTGCCAGCAGCGTAGATGGGACTACCCGAATCTACGAGCAGTACTTC. It is translated as CASSVDGTTRIYEQYF.

The rearrangement joins TRBV9 to TRBJ1-2; D gene unclear. CDR3 length: 12 amino acids. The V gene's germline CDR1 is SGDLS and CDR2 YYNGEE. With 2 bases removed from V and 5 bases from J, the gap between germline ends came to 7 bases. The CDR3 coding sequence is TGTGCCAGCAGCGTCGACATATATGGCTACACCTTC. It specifies CASSVDIYGYTF.

The chain recombines TRBV27 with TRBJ2-4; D uncertain. Germline CDR1 MNHEY, CDR2 SMNVEV (reference sequence). The V end was cut by 7 bases, the J end by 8 bases, with 9 bases between. The CDR3 is made up of 11 amino acids. In nucleotides, the CDR3 is TGTGCCAGCACCATACGGGACATTCAGTACTTC. This sequence encodes CASTIRDIQYF.